This T cell receptor (beta chain) was recovered during a study of T-cell memory formation after mild COVID-19. Study results and caveats: The pre-infection memory compartment contained some responding clones, suggesting cross-reactive memory joined. Contracting CD4+ clones lay largely in CM and EM, with CD8+ ones residing in EMRA.

Comment on this clonotype: Its antigen is unidentified.

Employing constant-segment primers, 5'RACE generated TCR alpha and TCR beta cDNA libraries bearing sample barcodes and UMIs. One entry per CDR3 protein results from TCRdb running MiXCR on the 5' RACE reads. The table includes roughly 250,000 distinct CDR3 sequences, 16% detected once. Germline V CDR1 and CDR2: LGHNA, YNFKEQ. J was trimmed by 8 bases and V by 2 bases; bases with no gene match: 7. The CDR3 contains 15 residues. The chain is built from TRBV4-2 and TRBJ2-4; 9 positions agree with TRBD2. Sequenced material: PBMCs or a T cell subset sorted from them (not recorded which). This clonotype was sampled from a man younger than 35 who had mild COVID-19 (a few samples of this study predate the infection). Cell type and time point are not known. In DNA form, the CDR3 reads TGTGCCAGCAGCCAAATGCGGGGGGGCCGGTACATTCAGTACTTC. This gives the protein CASSQMRGGRYIQYF.